Listed here are 29 T cell receptor beta chains from one sample, sequenced in a study of cytomegalovirus exposure and HLA in healthy donors. The study ran its PCR with 60 Vbeta and 13 Jbeta primers. Assay: immunoSEQ multiplex PCR; the TCRdb copy retains only in-frame clones and omits some. This sample has approximately 50,000 clones; around 62% occur once, and the top ten carry about 12%. The source material was PBMCs. The source of these receptors is a human donor in good health.

J is TRBJ2-2 and V is TRBV30; 11 positions agree with TRBD2. Germline trimming cut 3 bases from V and 6 bases from J; bases unmatched to any gene: 3. The length of the CDR3 is 14 residues. Per germline, CDR1 GTSNPN and CDR2 SVGIG (reference sequence). The CDR3 loop is CAWRIAGGPGELFF. The CDR3 bases are TGTGCCTGGAGGATAGCGGGGGGGCCCGGGGAGCTGTTTTTT.

The chain links TRBV30 to TRBJ1-5; 8 bases match TRBD1. The CDR3 is made up of 15 amino acids. Germline V CDR1 and CDR2: GTSNPN, SVGIG (reference sequence). Trimming took 2 bases from V and 6 from J; bases not matched to a gene: 9. The CDR3 region is CAWSTGQGAVQPQHF. CDR3 nucleotides: TGTGCCTGGAGTACCGGGCAGGGGGCGGTTCAGCCCCAGCATTTT.

The CDR3 sequence: CASSYGDREGYGYTF. The DNA for the CDR3 is TGTGCCAGCAGTTATGGGGACAGGGAAGGGTATGGCTACACCTTC. The V call is TRBV6-6, the J call TRBJ1-2; the match to TRBD1 covers 9 bases. Per germline, CDR1 MNHNY and CDR2 SVGAGI (reference sequence). Trimming cost V 3 bases and J 5 bases; bases outside gene matches: 7. This CDR3 comprises 15 residues.

The chain employs TRBV9 and TRBJ2-1; TRBD1 agrees at 9 bases. J was trimmed by 5 bases and V by 7 bases; bases with no gene match: 1. This CDR3 comprises 12 residues. Germline values: CDR1 SGDLS, CDR2 YYNGEE. The CDR3 protein is CASRDRDNEQFF. The CDR3 nucleotides read TGTGCCAGCCGGGACAGGGACAATGAGCAGTTCTTC.

As regards this clone: This sample also contains other DNA sequences that code for the same CDR3. The rearrangement links TRBV9 to TRBJ1-5, with D unresolved. Between the trimmed V and J ends, which lost 6 bases and 3 bases, there was a span of 16 bases. Germline V gives CDR1 SGDLS, CDR2 YYNGEE. CDR3 length: 15 amino acids. CDR3 amino acids: CASNPLPSNNQPQHF. The CDR3 DNA follows: TGTGCCAGCAACCCGTTACCTAGCAACAATCAGCCCCAGCATTTT.

The gene calls are TRBV30 and TRBJ1-2; D ambiguous. The CDR3 has 11 residues. V was pared by 4 bases and J by 8 bases, with 11 bases between. The germline V gene has CDR1 GTSNPN and CDR2 SVGIG (reference sequence). The CDR3: CAWTVTKGYTF. The DNA of the CDR3 is TGTGCCTGGACAGTGACAAAGGGCTACACCTTC.

This clone has a handful of counts. The rearrangement uses TRBV7-9 and TRBJ2-1; 8 nucleotides line up with TRBD2. This CDR3 has 17 amino acids. The germline V gene encodes CDR1 SEHNR and CDR2 FQNEAQ (reference sequence). The junction had 15 bases not matched to a gene; V was cut back by 5 bases and J by 6 bases. CDR3 coding DNA: TGTGCCAGCAGCCCACCGTTGGAGCGGGGGATATCCAATGAGCAGTTCTTC. Its protein is CASSPPLERGISNEQFF.

This CDR3 is CASSLDGLAREEKLFF. The CDR3 DNA reads TGTGCCAGCAGCTTAGATGGGTTGGCGAGGGAGGAAAAACTGTTTTTT. This chain links TRBV7-2 with TRBJ1-4; the D is unclear. The germline CDR1 and CDR2 sequences are SGHTA and FQGNSA. V gave up 1 base and J gave up 8 bases, with 17 bases separating them. This CDR3 has 16 amino acids.

The chain links TRBV14 to TRBJ2-7; no clear D. V lost 2 bases and J 0 bases, leaving 17 bases between the germline ends. This CDR3 region has 17 residues. Germline V CDR1 and CDR2: SGHDN, FVKESK. CDR3 residues: CASSQNGFGSPSYEQYF. CDR3 in DNA: TGTGCCAGCAGCCAAAACGGCTTCGGGTCACCCTCCTACGAGCAGTACTTC.

This chain joins TRBV4-1 and TRBJ2-7; D remains ambiguous. The CDR3 has 15 residues. Trimming took 1 base from V and 1 from J, leaving 11 bases between them. Germline values: CDR1 MGHRA, CDR2 YSYEKL. CDR3 bases: TGCGCCAGCAGCCAAGCTCCACCGGGTTCCTACGAGCAGTACTTC. It yields the protein CASSQAPPGSYEQYF.

Remarks on this clone: A read error may account for a junction end that differs from germline. V gene TRBV7-7 combines with J gene TRBJ2-5, with a possible D match to TRBD1 (7 bases). The CDR3 extends over 16 amino acids. CDR1 is SSHAT, CDR2 FNYEAQ, per germline (reference sequence). In DNA form, the CDR3 reads TGTGCTAGCAGCTTAGGGGCGGCAGGGGGGCGAGAGACCCAGTACTTC. Protein product: CASSLGAAGGRETQYF.

The rearrangement uses TRBV12-5 and TRBJ2-1; D not resolved. CDR3 length: 13 residues. Germline V gene data show CDR1 as LGHNT and CDR2 as FRNRAP. V shed 0 bases and J shed 8 bases, with 8 bases lying between them. CDR3 sequence (DNA): TGTGCTAGTGGTTTGGTATCTAACGATGAGCAGTTCTTC. It encodes CASGLVSNDEQFF.

The V call is TRBV5-1, the J call TRBJ2-3; a weak D match, TRBD2 (5 bases). V lost 0 bases, J lost 1 base, and 6 bases lay in between. There are 14 residues in the CDR3. Germline V gene sequence: CDR1 SGHRS, CDR2 YFSETQ. The CDR3 sequence is CASSLAGGTDTQYF. The DNA for the CDR3 is TGCGCCAGCAGCTTGGCCGGGGGCACAGATACGCAGTATTTT.

This rearrangement joins TRBV7-9 to TRBJ1-2, with D uncertain. The V gene lost 5 bases and the J gene lost 4 bases, with 14 bases spanning the gap. The CDR3 consists of 14 residues. Germline V gene data show CDR1 as SEHNR and CDR2 as FQNEAQ (reference sequence). The CDR3 bases are TGTGCCAGCAGCCATTACGGGGAGGGCTATGGCTACACCTTC. Its protein product is CASSHYGEGYGYTF.

This chain uses TRBV5-1 with TRBJ2-7, with a weak D call TRBD1 (6 bases). The CDR3 spans 12 residues. Trimming left V 4 bases short and J 3 bases short, with 8 bases between. Germline V gene data show CDR1 as SGHRS and CDR2 as YFSETQ. CDR3 nucleotide sequence: TGCGCCAGCAGCCTAGGGGGCTACGAGCAGTACTTC. Its protein is CASSLGGYEQYF.

The V and J genes are TRBV11-2 and TRBJ2-3; the D gene is possibly TRBD2 (6 bases). CDR1 SGHAT and CDR2 FQNNGV come from the germline V gene. V lost 4 bases and J 6 bases, leaving 20 bases between the germline ends. The CDR3 spans 16 residues. CDR3 sequence (DNA): TGTGCCAGCAGCTCCCCGGGACTTAGGGTGGGTGATACGCAGTATTTT. Protein product: CASSSPGLRVGDTQYF.

This clone was counted a few times. The rearrangement links TRBV5-6 to TRBJ1-1; D remains ambiguous. V lost 6 bases, J lost 5 bases, and 11 bases lay in between. The CDR3 runs 12 residues. Germline loops: CDR1 SGHDT, CDR2 YYEEEE. CDR3 sequence reads: CASISYGTEAFF. The CDR3 nucleotides are TGTGCCAGCATCAGTTACGGGACTGAAGCTTTCTTT.

As DNA, the CDR3 is TGTGCCTCGCAAAGGGGAAGCAATCAGCCCCAGCATTTT. This translates into CASQRGSNQPQHF. This chain uses TRBV19 with TRBJ1-5, with D maybe TRBD1 (5 bases). This CDR3 has 13 amino acids. Trimming removed 11 bases from V and 1 base from J, with 12 bases in between. Germline V gene lookup returns CDR1 LNHDA and CDR2 SQIVND (reference sequence).

The chain is built from TRBV30 and TRBJ1-2; unclear D gene. The CDR3 extends over 12 amino acids. V was cut by 4 bases and J by 6 bases, with 12 bases left in between. Germline values: CDR1 GTSNPN, CDR2 SVGIG (reference sequence). CDR3 loop: CAWTHSANGYTF. CDR3 DNA sequence: TGTGCCTGGACCCACAGTGCTAATGGCTACACCTTC.

This clone was seen a few times. This chain connects TRBV7-2 to TRBJ1-3, with a tentative D call TRBD1 (5 bases). The V end was cut by 0 bases, the J end by 4 bases, with 22 bases between. Germline CDR1 and CDR2: SGHTA and FQGNSA. The CDR3 has 19 residues. CDR3: CASSLASQGTYRYGNTIYF. The CDR3 region has the DNA TGTGCCAGCAGCTTAGCCTCTCAGGGAACGTACCGGTACGGAAACACCATATATTTT.

This chain joins TRBV2 and TRBJ2-6; 9 positions match TRBD1. Germline CDR1 and CDR2: SNHLY and FYNNEI. With 6 bases clipped from V and 16 bases from J, the junction kept 7 bases outside the gene matches. The CDR3 is made up of 12 amino acids. The CDR3 reads CASSVPGQGLTF. DNA of the CDR3: TGTGCCAGCAGCGTGCCGGGACAGGGACTGACTTTC.

The rearrangement links TRBV7-2 to TRBJ2-7; 7 bases are shared with TRBD2. CDR3 size: 16 residues. V lost 5 bases and J lost 1; bases outside the gene matches: 11. Germline assignment: CDR1 SGHTA and CDR2 FQGNSA. DNA of the CDR3: TGTGCCAGCAGCCCCGGGCGGGGGATGGGATCCTACGAGCAGTACTTC. Residues: CASSPGRGMGSYEQYF. The full variable domain, in which reference TRBV7-2 and TRBJ2-7 provide the parts outside the CDR3, is GAGVSQSPSNKVTEKGKDVELRCDPISGHTALYWYRQSLGQGLEFLIYFQGNSAPDKSGLPSDRFSAERTGGSVSTLTIQRTQQEDSAVYLCASSPGRGMGSYEQYFGPGTRLTVT.

This chain uses TRBV6-1 with TRBJ1-2, with D possibly being TRBD1 (6 bases). V lost 3 bases to trimming and J lost 8 bases, with 10 bases between them. Per the germline V gene, CDR1 is MNHNS and CDR2 is SASEGT. This CDR3 spans 12 amino acids. In nucleotides, the CDR3 is TGTGCCAGCAGTGATTACAGGGTCGGCTACACCTTC. It is translated as CASSDYRVGYTF.

V gene TRBV29-1 combines with J gene TRBJ1-4; D is undetermined. CDR1 is SQVTM, CDR2 ANQGSEA, per germline. The CDR3 loop spans 15 amino acids. Trimming cost V 4 bases and J 3 bases, with 15 bases left between them. For the CDR3, the DNA is TGCAGCGTTGGAAACCCAGGTCCTTCTAATGAAAAACTGTTTTTT. Protein sequence: CSVGNPGPSNEKLFF.

V is TRBV5-1 and J is TRBJ2-1, with 13 bases matching TRBD2. The CDR3 runs 15 residues. J gave up 7 bases and V 1 base, and 2 bases lay outside the gene matches. CDR1 is SGHRS, CDR2 YFSETQ, per germline. The CDR3 coding sequence is TGCGCCAGCAGCTTGACTAGCGGGGGGGTTAATGAGCAGTTCTTC. Its protein product is CASSLTSGGVNEQFF.

The V call is TRBV2, the J call TRBJ2-5; 8 bases map to TRBD1. CDR1 and CDR2 from the germline V gene are SNHLY and FYNNEI. The CDR3 has 15 amino acids. Trimming cost V 8 bases and J 1 base; bases outside gene matches: 9. CDR3 sequence (DNA): TGTGCCAGCTCCTCCCACAGGGGGTCCCAAGAGACCCAGTACTTC. Protein sequence: CASSSHRGSQETQYF.

The chain joins TRBV2 to TRBJ1-2; no firm D call. Trimming cost V 8 bases and J 6 bases, with 19 bases left between them. Germline V gene data show CDR1 as SNHLY and CDR2 as FYNNEI. This CDR3 spans 14 amino acids. The CDR3 sequence: CASAIHRTGDGYTF. The CDR3 bases are TGTGCCAGCGCAATACACCGCACCGGGGATGGCTACACCTTC.

This clone was detected a few times. The chain uses TRBV1 and TRBJ2-2; the table's D call, TRBD2, has no DNA check behind it. TRBV1 is annotated as a pseudogene. This CDR3 comprises 15 residues. For the CDR3, the DNA is TGCACCAGCAGCCAAGGTAGTGCGGGCACCGGGGAGCTGTTTTTT. It translates to CTSSQGSAGTGELFF.

The rearrangement links TRBV6-1 to TRBJ2-7; 11 positions match TRBD2. The CDR3 loop spans 14 amino acids. CDR1 is MNHNS and CDR2 is SASEGT in the germline V gene. V gave up 5 bases and J gave up 6 bases; unmatched junction bases: 6. CDR3 DNA sequence: TGTGCCAGCAGTTTCGGGACTAGCGGCGGCGAGCAGTACTTC. Residues: CASSFGTSGGEQYF.